The T cell receptor beta chain described here comes from a study of blood T cell repertoires in COVID-19. Study background: From the United States, Italy and Spain came samples of acute and convalescent COVID-19. In each case, the material was cDNA or gDNA derived from T cells, B-cell-depleted T cells, or PBMCs.

The CDR3 runs 15 residues. CDR1 and CDR2 (germline): SGHNT, YYREEE (reference sequence). Deletions cut 4 bases from V and 2 bases from J, with 15 bases between. Source study methods: Amplified reference gene primers provided the basis for estimating nucleated cell counts. Clones were sequenced by immunoSEQ multiplex PCR, and TCRdb holds only the in-frame ones, with some missing. V, J and clone size are taken as reported in that table, and D and trimming were inferred from the DNA itself. The table has about 45,000 clones, 87% seen once. The chain combines TRBV5-4 with TRBJ2-5, with D possibly being TRBD2 (7 bases). The origin of this receptor is a woman older than 75 with active COVID-19. Sequencing input: peripheral blood. The CDR3 bases are TGTGCCAGCAGCCCCCCCGGGGGGCGGCAAGAGACCCAGTACTTC. Encoded protein: CASSPPGGRQETQYF.